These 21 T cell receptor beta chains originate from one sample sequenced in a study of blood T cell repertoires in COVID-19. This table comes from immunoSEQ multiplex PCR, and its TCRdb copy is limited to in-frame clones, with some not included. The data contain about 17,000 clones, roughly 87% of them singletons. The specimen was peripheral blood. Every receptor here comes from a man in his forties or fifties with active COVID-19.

Here the CDR3 DNA reads TGTGCCAGCAGCCGGCGGACTAGCGGGACCCCCGGGGAGCAGTTCTTC. Amino acids: CASSRRTSGTPGEQFF. The rearrangement uses TRBV3-1 (or the pseudogene TRBV3-2) and TRBJ2-1, with TRBD2 identical over 12 bases. Losses at the gene ends were 4 bases for V and 10 bases for J; bases not matched to a gene: 11. The CDR3 has 16 residues. The germline V gene encodes CDR1 LGHDT and CDR2 YNNKEL (reference sequence).

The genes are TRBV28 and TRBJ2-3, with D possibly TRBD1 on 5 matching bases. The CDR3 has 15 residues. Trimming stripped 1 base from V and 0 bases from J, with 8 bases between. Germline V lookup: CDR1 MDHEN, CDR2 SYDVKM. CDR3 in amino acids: CASSLSGPSTDTQYF. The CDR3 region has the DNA TGTGCCAGCAGTTTATCAGGGCCTAGCACAGATACGCAGTATTTT.

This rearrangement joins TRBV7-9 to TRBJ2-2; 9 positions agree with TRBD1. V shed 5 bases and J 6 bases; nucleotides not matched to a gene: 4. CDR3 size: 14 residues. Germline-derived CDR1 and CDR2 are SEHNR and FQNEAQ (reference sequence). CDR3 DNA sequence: TGTGCCAGCAGCGCCCGGACAGGGGCCGGGGAGCTGTTTTTT. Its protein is CASSARTGAGELFF. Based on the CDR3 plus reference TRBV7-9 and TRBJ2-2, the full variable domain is DTGVSQNPRHKITKRGQNVTFRCDPISEHNRLYWYRQTLGQGPEFLTYFQNEAQLEKSRLLSDRFSAERPKGSFSTLEIQRTEQGDSAMYLCASSARTGAGELFFGEGSRLTVL.

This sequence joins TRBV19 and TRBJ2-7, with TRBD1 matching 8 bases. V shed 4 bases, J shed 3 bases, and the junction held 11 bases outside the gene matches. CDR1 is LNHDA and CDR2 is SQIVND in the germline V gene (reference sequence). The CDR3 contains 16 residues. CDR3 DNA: TGTGCCAGTAGTACCTCCGGACAGGGAGGATTCTACGAGCAGTACTTC. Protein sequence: CASSTSGQGGFYEQYF.

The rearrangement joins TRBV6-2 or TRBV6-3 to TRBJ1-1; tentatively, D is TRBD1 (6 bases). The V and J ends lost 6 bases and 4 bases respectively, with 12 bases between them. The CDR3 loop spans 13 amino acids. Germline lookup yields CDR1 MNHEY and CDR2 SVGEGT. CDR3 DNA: TGTGCCAGCAGCAACAGGGTGGGCACTGAAGCTTTCTTT. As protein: CASSNRVGTEAFF.

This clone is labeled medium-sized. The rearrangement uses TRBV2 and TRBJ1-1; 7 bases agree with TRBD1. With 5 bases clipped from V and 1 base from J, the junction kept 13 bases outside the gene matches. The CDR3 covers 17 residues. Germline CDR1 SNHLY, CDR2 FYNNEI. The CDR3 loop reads CASSTPGSRDRNTEAFF. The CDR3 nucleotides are TGTGCCAGCAGTACCCCGGGATCTAGGGACAGGAACACTGAAGCTTTCTTT.

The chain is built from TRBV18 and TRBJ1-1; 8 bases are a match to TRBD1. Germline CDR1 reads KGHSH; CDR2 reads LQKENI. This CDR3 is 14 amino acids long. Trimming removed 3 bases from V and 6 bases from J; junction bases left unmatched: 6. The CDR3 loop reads CASSPTGDYPEAFF. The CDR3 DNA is TGTGCCAGCTCACCGACAGGGGATTACCCTGAAGCTTTCTTT.

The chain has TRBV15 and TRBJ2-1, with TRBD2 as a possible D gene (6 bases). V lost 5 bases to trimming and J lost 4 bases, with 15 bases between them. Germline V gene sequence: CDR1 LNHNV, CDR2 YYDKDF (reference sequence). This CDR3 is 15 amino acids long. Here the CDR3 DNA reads TGTGCCACCAGCCCCGGGGACTTGAATTACAATGAGCAGTTCTTC. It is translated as CATSPGDLNYNEQFF.

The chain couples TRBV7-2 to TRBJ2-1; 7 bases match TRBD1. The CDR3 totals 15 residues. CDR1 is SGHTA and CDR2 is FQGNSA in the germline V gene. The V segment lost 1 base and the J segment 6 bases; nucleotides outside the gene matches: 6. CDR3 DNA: TGTGCCAGCAGCTTAGGTGGCAGGGGGACCAATGAGCAGTTCTTC. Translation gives CASSLGGRGTNEQFF.

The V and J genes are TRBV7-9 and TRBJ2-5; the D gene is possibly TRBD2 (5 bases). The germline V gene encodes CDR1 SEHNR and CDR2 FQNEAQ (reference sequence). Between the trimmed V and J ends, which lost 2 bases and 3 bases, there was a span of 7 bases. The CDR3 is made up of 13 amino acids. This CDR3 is CASSLWGEETQYF. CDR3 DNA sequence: TGTGCCAGCAGCTTATGGGGAGAAGAGACCCAGTACTTC.

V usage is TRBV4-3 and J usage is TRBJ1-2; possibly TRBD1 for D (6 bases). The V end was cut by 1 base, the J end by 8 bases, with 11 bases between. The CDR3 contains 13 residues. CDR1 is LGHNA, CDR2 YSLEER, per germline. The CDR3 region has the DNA TGCGCCAGCAGCCAAGTTTCAGGGGAAGGCTACACCTTC. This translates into CASSQVSGEGYTF.

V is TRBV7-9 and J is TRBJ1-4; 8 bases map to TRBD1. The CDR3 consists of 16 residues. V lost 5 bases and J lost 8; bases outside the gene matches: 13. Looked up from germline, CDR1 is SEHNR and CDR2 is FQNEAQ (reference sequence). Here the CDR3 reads CASSVTPGQDLEKLFF. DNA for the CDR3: TGTGCCAGCAGCGTAACGCCGGGACAGGATCTCGAAAAACTGTTTTTT.

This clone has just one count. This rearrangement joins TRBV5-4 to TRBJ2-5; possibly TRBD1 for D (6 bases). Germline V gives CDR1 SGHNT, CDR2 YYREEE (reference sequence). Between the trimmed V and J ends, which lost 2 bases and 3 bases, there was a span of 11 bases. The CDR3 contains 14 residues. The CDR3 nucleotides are TGTGCCAGCAGCTTACGGGACATAGAAGAGACCCAGTACTTC. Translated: CASSLRDIEETQYF.

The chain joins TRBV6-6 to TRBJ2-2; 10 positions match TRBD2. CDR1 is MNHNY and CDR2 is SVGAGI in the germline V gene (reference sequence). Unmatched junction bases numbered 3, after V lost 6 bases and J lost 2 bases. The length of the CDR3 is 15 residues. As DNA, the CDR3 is TGTGCCAGCAGAGGACTAGCGGAAAACACCGGGGAGCTGTTTTTT. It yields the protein CASRGLAENTGELFF.

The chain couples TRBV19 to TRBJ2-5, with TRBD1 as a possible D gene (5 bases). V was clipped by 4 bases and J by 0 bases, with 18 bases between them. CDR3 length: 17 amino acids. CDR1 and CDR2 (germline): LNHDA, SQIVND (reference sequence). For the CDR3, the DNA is TGTGCCAGTAGTAGCCCCCTAAGGGGTTCCCACCAAGAGACCCAGTACTTC. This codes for CASSSPLRGSHQETQYF.

The CDR3 loop is CASSFRLAGNNEQFF. The CDR3 bases are TGTGCCAGCAGTTTCCGGCTAGCGGGGAACAATGAGCAGTTCTTC. The rearrangement links TRBV28 to TRBJ2-1, with TRBD2 matching over 9 bases. This CDR3 is built from 15 residues. CDR1 MDHEN and CDR2 SYDVKM come from the germline V gene. V lost 3 bases, J lost 5 bases, and 5 bases stayed unmatched.

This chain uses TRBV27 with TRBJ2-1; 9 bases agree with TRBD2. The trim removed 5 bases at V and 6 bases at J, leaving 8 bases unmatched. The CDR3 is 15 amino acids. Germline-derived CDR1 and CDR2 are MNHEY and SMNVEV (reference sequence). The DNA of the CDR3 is TGTGCCAGCAGTCCCGGGGTAGCGGGAGTCAATGAGCAGTTCTTC. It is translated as CASSPGVAGVNEQFF.

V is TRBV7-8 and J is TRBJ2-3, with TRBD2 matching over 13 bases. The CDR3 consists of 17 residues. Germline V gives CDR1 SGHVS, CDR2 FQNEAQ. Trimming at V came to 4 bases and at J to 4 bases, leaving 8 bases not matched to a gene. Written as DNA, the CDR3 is TGTGCCAGCAGCTCCGGACTAGCGGGAGTGGGTGCAGATACGCAGTATTTT. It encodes CASSSGLAGVGADTQYF.

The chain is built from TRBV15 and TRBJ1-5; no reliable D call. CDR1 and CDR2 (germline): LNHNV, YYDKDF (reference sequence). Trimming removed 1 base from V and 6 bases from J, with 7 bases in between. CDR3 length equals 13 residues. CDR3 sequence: CATSRVYGQPQHF. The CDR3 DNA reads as TGTGCCACCAGCAGAGTATACGGTCAGCCCCAGCATTTT.

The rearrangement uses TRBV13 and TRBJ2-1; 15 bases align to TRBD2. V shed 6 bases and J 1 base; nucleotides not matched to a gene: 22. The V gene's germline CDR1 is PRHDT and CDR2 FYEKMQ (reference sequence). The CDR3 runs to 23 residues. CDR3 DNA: TGTGCCAGCAGTCATCGTGCAGCTTACGGACTAGCGGGAGGGCCTCGGTCCTACAATGAGCAGTTCTTC. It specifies CASSHRAAYGLAGGPRSYNEQFF. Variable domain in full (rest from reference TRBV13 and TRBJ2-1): AAGVIQSPRHLIKEKRETATLKCYPIPRHDTVYWYQQGPGQDPQFLISFYEKMQSDKGSIPDRFSAQQFSDYHSELNMSSLELGDSALYFCASSHRAAYGLAGGPRSYNEQFFGPGTRLTVL.

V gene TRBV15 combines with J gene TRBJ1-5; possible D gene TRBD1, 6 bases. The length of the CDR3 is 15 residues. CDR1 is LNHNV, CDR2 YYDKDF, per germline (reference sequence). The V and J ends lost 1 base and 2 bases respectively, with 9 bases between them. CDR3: CATSRAPGGNQPQHF. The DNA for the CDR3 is TGTGCCACCAGCAGAGCGCCAGGGGGCAATCAGCCCCAGCATTTT. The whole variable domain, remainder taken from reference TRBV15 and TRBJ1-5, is DAMVIQNPRYQVTQFGKPVTLSCSQTLNHNVMYWYQQKSSQAPKLLFHYYDKDFNNEADTPDNFQSRRPNTSFCFLDIRSPGLGDTAMYLCATSRAPGGNQPQHFGDGTRLSIL.